This TCR beta chain was sequenced in a study of blood T cell repertoires in COVID-19. Looking at the study overall: Material from acute and convalescent COVID-19 was sourced from the United States, Italy and Spain. Nucleic acid was either cDNA or gDNA, and it came from T cells, B-cell-depleted T cells, or PBMCs.

Comment on this clone: This sample includes further DNA sequences coding for the same CDR3.

In the authors' workflow: Reference gene primer amplification in the assay estimated nucleated cell counts. TCRdb's copy holds only in-frame clones and misses some; the assay was immunoSEQ multiplex PCR. V, J and clone size were drawn from that table, and D and trimming were deduced from the DNA. This table holds a few hundred thousand clones, about nine tenths found once. This CDR3 is 13 amino acids long. Trimming removed 4 bases from V and 0 bases from J, with 6 bases in between. Germline CDR1 and CDR2: LNHDA and SQIVND (reference sequence). Sequencing input: peripheral blood. The TCR was taken from a man between 50 and 59 years old with active or convalescent COVID-19. V usage is TRBV19 and J usage is TRBJ1-1; D gene ambiguous. The CDR3 here is CASSTQVNTEAFF. The CDR3 nucleotides are TGTGCCAGTAGTACCCAGGTGAACACTGAAGCTTTCTTT. Combining the CDR3 with reference TRBV19 and TRBJ1-1 gives the whole variable domain DGGITQSPKYLFRKEGQNVTLSCEQNLNHDAMYWYRQDPGQGLRLIYYSQIVNDFQKGDIAEGYSVSREKKESFPLTVTSAQKNPTAFYLCASSTQVNTEAFFGQGTRLTVV.